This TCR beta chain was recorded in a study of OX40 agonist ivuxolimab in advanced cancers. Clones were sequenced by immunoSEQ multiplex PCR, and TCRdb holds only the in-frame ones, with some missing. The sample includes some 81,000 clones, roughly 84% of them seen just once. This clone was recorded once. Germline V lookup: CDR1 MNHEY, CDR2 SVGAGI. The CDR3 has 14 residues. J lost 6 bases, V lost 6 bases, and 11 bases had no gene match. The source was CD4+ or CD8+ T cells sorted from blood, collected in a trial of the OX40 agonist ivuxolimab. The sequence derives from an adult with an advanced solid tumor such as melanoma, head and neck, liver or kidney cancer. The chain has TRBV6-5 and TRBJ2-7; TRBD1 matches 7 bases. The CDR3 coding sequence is TGTGCCAGCAGAGGACAGGAAGACTCCCTCGAGCAGTACTTC. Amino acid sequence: CASRGQEDSLEQYF.